These 9 T cell receptor beta chains were sequenced from one sample in a study of cytotoxic CD8 clonotypes in ibrutinib-treated CLL. The data were produced by immunoSEQ multiplex PCR, yet TCRdb's version contains in-frame clones alone and is incomplete. The sample includes about 120,000 clones, approximately 58% of them seen just once. The source material was PBMCs, sampled after 24 months of ibrutinib treatment. These receptors were taken from a human donor with chronic lymphocytic leukemia.

This rearrangement joins TRBV6-5 to TRBJ1-6; D unclear. V gave up 0 bases and J gave up 4 bases, with 7 bases separating them. This CDR3 comprises 15 residues. CDR1 and CDR2 (germline): MNHEY, SVGAGI. This CDR3 reads CASSYSTGYNSPLHF. Written as DNA, the CDR3 is TGTGCCAGCAGTTACTCTACGGGTTATAATTCACCCCTCCACTTT.

The chain uses TRBV11-2 and TRBJ2-5, with 7 bases lining up with TRBD1. This CDR3 has 15 amino acids. In germline, CDR1 is SGHAT, CDR2 FQNNGV. V lost 3 bases, J lost 2 bases, and 6 bases stayed unmatched. The CDR3 sequence is CASSFERDSQETQYF. As DNA, the CDR3 is TGTGCCAGCAGCTTTGAAAGGGACAGTCAAGAGACCCAGTACTTC.

This clone has more than one count but fewer than ten. This rearrangement joins TRBV4-3 to TRBJ1-1; D unresolved. Germline CDR1 and CDR2: LGHNA and YSLEER. CDR3 length: 16 residues. V lost 4 bases and J 5 bases, leaving 20 bases between the germline ends. The CDR3 sequence is CASSPTLDTGRTEAFF. CDR3 coding DNA: TGCGCCAGCAGCCCGACACTTGACACTGGAAGGACTGAAGCTTTCTTT.

The chain links TRBV7-7 to TRBJ1-1; D is unclear. V was trimmed by 0 bases and J by 1 base, leaving 3 bases between them. The length of the CDR3 is 13 residues. Per germline, CDR1 SSHAT and CDR2 FNYEAQ (reference sequence). CDR3 nucleotide sequence: TGTGCCAGCAGCTTAGCGCGGAACACTGAAGCTTTCTTT. This encodes CASSLARNTEAFF.

The chain links TRBV6-6 to TRBJ2-7, with 7 nucleotides matching TRBD1. The CDR3 runs to 13 residues. Germline CDR1 MNHNY, CDR2 SVGAGI (reference sequence). After removal of 10 bases from V and 3 bases from J, the junction contained 9 bases not matched to a gene. Here the CDR3 DNA reads TGTGCCATCAGAGAGGCAGGGGGCTACGAGCAGTACTTC. It codes for CAIREAGGYEQYF.

The chain employs TRBV6-5 and TRBJ2-7; D may be TRBD1 (6 bases). V shed 6 bases and J shed 6 bases, with 12 bases lying between them. Germline lookup yields CDR1 MNHEY and CDR2 SVGAGI. The CDR3 totals 12 residues. CDR3 loop: CASRQGSLEQYF. The CDR3, as DNA: TGTGCCAGCAGACAGGGTTCCCTCGAGCAGTACTTC.

A few counts support this clone. This chain links TRBV6-5 with TRBJ1-2; the D is unclear. The CDR3 length is 13 residues. The germline gives CDR1 MNHEY, CDR2 SVGAGI. V dropped 7 bases and J dropped 3 bases, with 12 bases sitting between them. Here the CDR3 reads CASTGSLDYGYTF. The CDR3 bases are TGTGCCAGCACGGGAAGCCTCGACTATGGCTACACCTTC.

V and J are TRBV5-1 and TRBJ1-2; D remains ambiguous. Germline assignment: CDR1 SGHRS and CDR2 YFSETQ. V shed 0 bases and J shed 8 bases, with 11 bases lying between them. The CDR3 has 13 residues. The CDR3 loop is CASSLEATRGYTF. The CDR3 DNA reads as TGCGCCAGCAGCTTGGAGGCCACTCGAGGCTACACCTTC.

The rearrangement uses TRBV2 and TRBJ1-5, with 8 bases matching TRBD1. This CDR3 is built from 16 residues. Germline V CDR1 and CDR2: SNHLY, FYNNEI. Germline trimming cut 5 bases from V and 6 bases from J; bases unmatched to any gene: 12. The CDR3 sequence is CASSLLEAGGGQPQHF. As DNA, the CDR3 is TGTGCCAGCAGTCTCCTAGAGGCAGGGGGCGGTCAGCCCCAGCATTTT.